This TCR beta chain was obtained from a study of T cells in Graves' hyperthyroidism and ophthalmopathy. The CDR3 consists of 15 residues. V was clipped by 0 bases and J by 1 base, with 10 bases between them. Germline V gene sequence: CDR1 DFQATT, CDR2 SNEGSKA (reference sequence). The table lists this clonotype with a few counts. What it binds is not known. Regarding the study as a whole: The model predicted ophthalmopathy a median approximately 6 months before onset. Blood shared most expanded thyroid clonotypes above 0.001.

The diagnoses drew upon clinical symptoms, serum thyroxine and TRAb, thyroid ultrasound and orbital computed tomography. Authors of the study amplified TCR beta CDR3 regions from RNA transcripts. In the first-round RT-PCR of the TCR CDR3, the HTBI primer set was used. TCRdb reanalysed the multiplex PCR reads using MiXCR and keeps one entry per CDR3 protein. The sample records fewer than 700,000 distinct CDR3 sequences, more than 15% being singletons. V and J are TRBV20-1 and TRBJ1-3; D not certain. The receptor comes from a woman younger than 30 with Graves' ophthalmopathy. Input material: blood. The CDR3 reads CSARDRAQSGNTIYF. DNA of the CDR3: TGCAGTGCTAGAGACAGAGCCCAGTCTGGAAACACCATATATTTT.